This T cell receptor beta chain was retrieved from a study of cytomegalovirus exposure and HLA in healthy donors. Regarding the study as a whole: Rarity held for most TCR sequences, but there were some public TCRs that occurred in many donors.

Trimming took off 2 bases at V and 4 bases at J, with 8 bases between the two ends. Germline loops: CDR1 GTSNPN, CDR2 SVGIG (reference sequence). The CDR3 consists of 13 residues. Notes on this clone: What it binds is not known.

The donors, nominally healthy at sampling, likely had unrecorded immune exposures. It was with 60 Vbeta and 13 Jbeta primers that the PCR ran. Data came from immunoSEQ multiplex PCR; TCRdb stores just in-frame clones and leaves some out. This sample has around 120,000 clones; 75% to 85% occur once, and the top ten carry just over 2.5%. The source material was PBMCs. The chain uses TRBV30 and TRBJ1-4; D not resolved. This clonotype was obtained from a man aged 25 to 45 in good health and CMV-seronegative. The CDR3: CAWSSPGNEKLFF. Written as DNA, the CDR3 is TGTGCCTGGAGTTCCCCGGGTAATGAAAAACTGTTTTTT.